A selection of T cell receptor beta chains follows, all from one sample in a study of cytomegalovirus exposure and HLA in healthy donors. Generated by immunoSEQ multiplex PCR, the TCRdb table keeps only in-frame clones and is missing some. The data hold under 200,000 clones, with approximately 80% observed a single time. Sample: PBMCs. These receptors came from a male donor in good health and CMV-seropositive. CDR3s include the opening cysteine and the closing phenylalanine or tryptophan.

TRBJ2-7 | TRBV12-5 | CASGPGTELEQYF
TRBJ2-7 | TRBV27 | CASSSFPGTGPYEQYF
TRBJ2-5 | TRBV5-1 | CASTRQGVETQYF
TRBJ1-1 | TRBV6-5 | CASSYGRNTEAFF
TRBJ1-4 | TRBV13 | CASSSKTTGATNEKLFF
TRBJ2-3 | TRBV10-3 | CAISEMTGGRTDTQYF
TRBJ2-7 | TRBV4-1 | CASSQETSGRVYEQYF
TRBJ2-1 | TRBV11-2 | CASSSQLSGRYNEQFF
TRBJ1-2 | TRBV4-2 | CASSQGQGGGYTF
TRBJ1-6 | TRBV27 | CASSLSDRENSPLHF
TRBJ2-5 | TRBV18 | CASSPTGTQETQYF
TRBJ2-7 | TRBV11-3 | CASSLDRGFGSYEQYF
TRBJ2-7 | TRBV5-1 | CASSSTTRYRTTYEQYF